These T cell receptor beta chains were read from a single sample in a study of shared clonotypes between healthy human individuals. Some clones are missing from TCRdb's copy, which holds only in-frame ones; the method was immunoSEQ multiplex PCR. Altogether fewer than 2.5 million clones are present, 90% to 95% being singletons, with the ten largest covering about 0.39%. Material: naive CD4+ T cells from PBMCs. The receptors derive from a man in his late teens or twenties in good health. Some clones in this sample may be carry-over from other donors' samples. Each CDR3 is given with its conserved first and last residue. Fields, in order: J gene, V gene, clone size, D gene, CDR3 DNA, CDR3 protein. The D gene is left open where the match is weak. The size entry is marked missing in some rows and otherwise reads once, few, many or a size class.

>TRBJ1-1|TRBV19|-|TRBD1
TGTGCCAGTAGTATTGGGACAGGGCGGTATGAAGCTTTCTTT
CASSIGTGRYEAFF
>TRBJ1-5|TRBV16|-|-
TGTGCCAGCAGCCTCGACAGAAATCAGCCCCAGCATTTT
CASSLDRNQPQHF
>TRBJ1-2|TRBV4-2|once|-
TGTGCCAGCAGCCAAACTACAGGGAGCTATGGCTACACCTTC
CASSQTTGSYGYTF
>TRBJ2-1|TRBV5-1|-|TRBD2
TGCGCCAGCAGCTTGGACCCTAGCGGGGCTACCTTAGGGAACAATGAGCAGTTCTTC
CASSLDPSGATLGNNEQFF
>TRBJ2-1|TRBV2|-|TRBD2
TGTGCCAGCAGCGGTCGTAGCGGGAGATTTGGGAATGAGCAGTTCTTC
CASSGRSGRFGNEQFF
>TRBJ1-2|TRBV5-4|-|-
TGTGCCAGCAGCTTGTTCCAGGATGGTGGCTACACCTTC
CASSLFQDGGYTF
>TRBJ1-6|TRBV5-1|-|-
TGCGCCAGCAGCTTGGGTCCGGATTCAAGTTCACCCCTCCACTTT
CASSLGPDSSSPLHF
>TRBJ1-2|TRBV5-1|-|-
TGCGCCAGCAGCTTGGAGCGGGGGCTACTGTATGGCTACACCTTC
CASSLERGLLYGYTF
>TRBJ2-7|TRBV5-1|-|-
TGCGCCAGCAGCTTGGCATCCTCCTACTACGAGCAGTACTTC
CASSLASSYYEQYF
>TRBJ1-4|TRBV4-1|-|-
TGCGCCAGCAGCCAAGAGGGGGCAGGGGATGAAAAACTGTTTTTT
CASSQEGAGDEKLFF
>TRBJ2-3|TRBV19|-|TRBD2
TGTGCCAGTAGTAAGAGGACTAGCGGGAGAACAGATACGCAGTATTTT
CASSKRTSGRTDTQYF
>TRBJ1-2|TRBV9|-|-
TGTGCCAGCAGCCCTAAGGAGAATTATGGCTACACCTTC
CASSPKENYGYTF
>TRBJ1-2|TRBV19|-|-
TGTGCCAGTAGTACAGGGAGGTATGGCTACACCTTC
CASSTGRYGYTF
>TRBJ1-5|TRBV12-5|-|-
TGTGCTAGTGGTTTGGTGGGGCCCCTTAATCAGCCCCAGCATTTT
CASGLVGPLNQPQHF
>TRBJ1-2|TRBV9|-|TRBD1
TGTGCCAGCAGCGTTCTCCCCGGGGACAGGGGGCAAGGCTACACCTTC
CASSVLPGDRGQGYTF
>TRBJ2-5|TRBV2|-|TRBD1
TGTGCCAGCATGGACAGGGGGCGAGAGACCCAGTACTTC
CASMDRGRETQYF
>TRBJ1-4|TRBV2|-|-
TGTGCCAGCAGTAGCTTCCGACAGGCCCGGACCCCTAATGAAAAACTGTTTTTT
CASSSFRQARTPNEKLFF
>TRBJ2-1|TRBV25-1|-|-
TGTGCCAGCAGTGATGCCCATGAGCAGTTCTTC
CASSDAHEQFF
>TRBJ2-7|TRBV2|-|-
TGTGCCAGCGGACCAAGGGACGAGCAGTACTTC
CASGPRDEQYF
>TRBJ2-5|TRBV5-1|-|-
TGCGCCAGCAGCCAGGCTCCCCCCGGGCAACAAGAGACCCAGTACTTC
CASSQAPPGQQETQYF